The present entry profiles one T cell receptor (beta chain) with its context. Its specificity is not known. TCRdb ran MiXCR on the 5' RACE reads and lists one entry per CDR3 protein. The sample has about 240,000 distinct CDR3 sequences; 8% to 10% are singletons. These data originate in a study of T-cell memory formation after mild COVID-19. Overall study: TCR clusters were mostly confined to one donor each. Study observations and caveats: SARS-CoV-2 specificity of second-wave clones peaking day 37 was unconfirmed. The main location of contracting CD4+ clones was CM and EM, and that of contracting CD8+ clones was EMRA. Whereas later expanders leaned CD4+, clones contracting day 15 to 85 showed a balanced CD4/CD8 makeup.

Input material: PBMCs or a T cell subset sorted from them (not recorded which). The receptor was isolated from a man between 18 and 35 years old who had mild COVID-19 (a few samples of this study predate the infection). Cell type and time point are not known.

As DNA, the CDR3 is TGCGCCAGCAGCCTACAAGCGGTGGGGAATGAGCAGTTCTTC. Translation gives CASSLQAVGNEQFF. V gene TRBV4-1 combines with J gene TRBJ2-1; possible D gene TRBD2, 5 bases. Germline CDR1 reads MGHRA; CDR2 reads YSYEKL. Trimming pared 4 bases from V and 7 bases from J, leaving 14 bases between. The CDR3 has 14 amino acids.